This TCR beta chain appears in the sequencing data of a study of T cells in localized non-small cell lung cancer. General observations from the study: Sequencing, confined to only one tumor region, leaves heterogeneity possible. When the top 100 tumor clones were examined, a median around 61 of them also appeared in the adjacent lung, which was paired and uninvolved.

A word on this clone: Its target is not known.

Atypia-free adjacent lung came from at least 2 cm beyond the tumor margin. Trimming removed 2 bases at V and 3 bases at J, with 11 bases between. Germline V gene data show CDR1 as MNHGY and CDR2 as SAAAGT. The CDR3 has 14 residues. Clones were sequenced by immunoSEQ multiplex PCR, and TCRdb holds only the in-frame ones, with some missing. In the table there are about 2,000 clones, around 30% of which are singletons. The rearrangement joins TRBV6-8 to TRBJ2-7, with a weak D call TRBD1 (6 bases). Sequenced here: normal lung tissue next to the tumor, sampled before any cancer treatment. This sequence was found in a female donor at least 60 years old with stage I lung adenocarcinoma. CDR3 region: CASSYTGQNYEQYF. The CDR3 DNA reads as TGTGCCAGCAGTTACACCGGACAGAACTACGAGCAGTACTTC.